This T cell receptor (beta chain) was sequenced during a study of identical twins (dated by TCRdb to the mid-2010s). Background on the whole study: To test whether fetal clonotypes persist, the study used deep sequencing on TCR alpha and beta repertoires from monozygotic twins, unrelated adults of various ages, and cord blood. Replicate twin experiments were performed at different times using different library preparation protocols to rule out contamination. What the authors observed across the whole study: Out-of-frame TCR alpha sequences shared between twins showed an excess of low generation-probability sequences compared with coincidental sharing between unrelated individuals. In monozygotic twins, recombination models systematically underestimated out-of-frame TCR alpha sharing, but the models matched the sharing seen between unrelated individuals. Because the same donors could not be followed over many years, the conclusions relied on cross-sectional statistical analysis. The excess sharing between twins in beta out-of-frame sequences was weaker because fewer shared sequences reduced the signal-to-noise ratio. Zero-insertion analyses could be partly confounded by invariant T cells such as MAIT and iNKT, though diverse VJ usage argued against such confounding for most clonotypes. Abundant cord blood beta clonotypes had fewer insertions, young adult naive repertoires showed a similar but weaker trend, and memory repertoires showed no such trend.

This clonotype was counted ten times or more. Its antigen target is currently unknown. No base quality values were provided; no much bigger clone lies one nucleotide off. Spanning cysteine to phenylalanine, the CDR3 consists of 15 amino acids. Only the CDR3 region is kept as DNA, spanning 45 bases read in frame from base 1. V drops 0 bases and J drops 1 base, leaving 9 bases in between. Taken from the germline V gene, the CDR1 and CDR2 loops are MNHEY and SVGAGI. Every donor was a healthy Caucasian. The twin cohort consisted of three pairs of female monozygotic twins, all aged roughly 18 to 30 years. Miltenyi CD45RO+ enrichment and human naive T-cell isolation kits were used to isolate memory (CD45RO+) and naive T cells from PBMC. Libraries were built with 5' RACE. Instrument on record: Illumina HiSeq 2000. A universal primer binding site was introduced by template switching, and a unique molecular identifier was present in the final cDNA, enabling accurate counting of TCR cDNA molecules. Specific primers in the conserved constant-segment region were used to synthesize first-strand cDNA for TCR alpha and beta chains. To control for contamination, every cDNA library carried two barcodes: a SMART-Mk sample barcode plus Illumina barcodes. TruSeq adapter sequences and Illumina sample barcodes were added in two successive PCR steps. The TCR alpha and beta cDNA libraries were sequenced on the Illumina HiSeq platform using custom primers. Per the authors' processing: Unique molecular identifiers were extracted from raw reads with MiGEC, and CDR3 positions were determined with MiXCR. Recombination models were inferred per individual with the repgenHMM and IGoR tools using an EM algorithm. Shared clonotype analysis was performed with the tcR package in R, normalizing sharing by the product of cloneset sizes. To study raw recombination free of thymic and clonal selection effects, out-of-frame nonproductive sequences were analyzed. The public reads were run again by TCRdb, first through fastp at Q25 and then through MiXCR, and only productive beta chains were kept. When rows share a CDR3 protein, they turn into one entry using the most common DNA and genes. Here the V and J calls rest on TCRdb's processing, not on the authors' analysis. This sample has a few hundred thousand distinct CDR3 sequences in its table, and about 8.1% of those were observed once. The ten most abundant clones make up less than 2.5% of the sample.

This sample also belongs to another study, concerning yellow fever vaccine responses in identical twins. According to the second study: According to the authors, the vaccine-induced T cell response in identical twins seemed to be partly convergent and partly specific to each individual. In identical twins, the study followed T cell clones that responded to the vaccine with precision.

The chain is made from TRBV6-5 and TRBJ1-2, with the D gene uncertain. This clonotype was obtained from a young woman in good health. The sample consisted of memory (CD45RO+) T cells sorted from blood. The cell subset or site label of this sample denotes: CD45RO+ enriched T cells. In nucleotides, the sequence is TGTGCCAGCAGTTACTCGATTGGCGATAACTATGGCTACACCTTC. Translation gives CASSYSIGDNYGYTF.